These 13 T cell receptor beta chains share one sample of origin, sequenced in a study of response to subunit inactivated influenza vaccine. TCRdb ran MiXCR on the RT-PCR reads and lists one entry per CDR3 protein. The table shows about 520,000 distinct CDR3 sequences, with roughly 25% occurring only once. The sample here was CD4+ T cells sorted from PBMCs, taken 5 days after vaccination. The receptors come from a man aged 50-59 years who received an inactivated influenza vaccine.

The chain employs TRBV3-1 and TRBJ1-1, with a weak D call TRBD1 (5 bases). Germline V CDR1 and CDR2: LGHDT, YNNKEL (reference sequence). The CDR3 consists of 13 residues. V was pared by 3 bases and J by 5 bases, with 10 bases between. The CDR3 bases are TGTGCCAGCAGCCAGGAGGGGAGGACTGAAGCTTTCTTT. Amino acid sequence: CASSQEGRTEAFF.

The rearrangement joins TRBV4-2 to TRBJ2-3, with 12 bases matching TRBD2. The CDR3 is 19 amino acids. CDR1 and CDR2 from the germline V gene are LGHNA and YNFKEQ. The V and J ends lost 4 bases and 1 base, in that order; junction bases with no gene match: 12. CDR3 region: CASSPWTSGAPLGTDTQYF. The CDR3 nucleotides are TGTGCCAGCAGCCCCTGGACTAGCGGGGCCCCTCTGGGCACAGATACGCAGTATTTT.

This chain joins TRBV24-1 and TRBJ2-5, with D unresolved. CDR3 length: 13 residues. The germline V gene has CDR1 KGHDR and CDR2 SFDVKD. Trimming pared 3 bases from V and 3 bases from J, leaving 7 bases between. Here the CDR3 DNA reads TGTGCCACCAGTGATGGGGTTGAAGAGACCCAGTACTTC. This gives the protein CATSDGVEETQYF.

This clonotype has a handful of counts. The rearrangement joins TRBV10-3 to TRBJ2-7; 7 bases fit TRBD2. With 3 bases clipped from V and 0 bases from J, the junction kept 5 bases outside the gene matches. The CDR3 has 15 residues. CDR1 and CDR2 from the germline V gene are ENHRY and SYGVKD. In DNA, the CDR3 is TGTGCCATCAGTGACCCCGGGACTACCTCCTACGAGCAGTACTTC. This codes for CAISDPGTTSYEQYF.

The rearrangement links TRBV7-3 to TRBJ2-2, with TRBD2 matching over 9 bases. J lost 7 bases, V lost 3 bases, and 3 bases had no gene match. The CDR3 covers 14 residues. The germline CDR1 and CDR2 sequences are SGHTA and FQGTGA. CDR3 in amino acids: CASSFSSGNGELFF. CDR3 sequence (DNA): TGTGCCAGCAGCTTCTCTAGCGGGAACGGGGAGCTGTTTTTT. Full variable domain (remainder filled in from reference TRBV7-3 and TRBJ2-2): GAGVSQTPSNKVTEKGKYVELRCDPISGHTALYWYRQSLGQGPEFLIYFQGTGAADDSGLPNDRFFAVRPEGSVSTLKIQRTERGDSAVYLCASSFSSGNGELFFGEGSRLTVL.

The V call is TRBV12-3 or TRBV12-4, the J call TRBJ1-2; D perhaps matches TRBD1 (6 bases). CDR3 length: 18 residues. V shed 3 bases and J shed 5 bases, with 25 bases lying between them. The DNA for the CDR3 is TGTGCCAGCAGTTTTTCATTTGAGGGACATACGCGGCATTATGGCTACACCTTC. Its translation: CASSFSFEGHTRHYGYTF.

The rearrangement links TRBV4-2 to TRBJ2-5, with 8 bases lining up with TRBD2. Trimming at V came to 0 bases and at J to 7 bases, leaving 7 bases not matched to a gene. The germline V gene has CDR1 LGHNA and CDR2 YNFKEQ. This CDR3 has 15 residues. The CDR3 protein is CASSQDVSGRGTQYF. The CDR3, as DNA: TGTGCCAGCAGCCAAGATGTCAGCGGGAGAGGGACCCAGTACTTC.

The table lists this clonotype with a few counts. The V and J genes are TRBV11-3 and TRBJ2-3; no firm D call. The CDR3 runs 12 residues. Trimming removed 1 base from V and 8 bases from J, with 7 bases in between. The V gene's germline CDR1 is SGHNT and CDR2 YENEEA. The CDR3 nucleotides read TGTGCCAGCAGCTTAGGACGGAGTACGCAGTATTTT. It translates to CASSLGRSTQYF.

V is TRBV2 and J is TRBJ1-2; TRBD1 matches at 10 bases. The J segment lost 2 bases and the V segment lost 7 bases, leaving 10 bases of the junction unmatched. The germline CDR1 and CDR2 sequences are SNHLY and FYNNEI. The CDR3 runs 16 residues. For the CDR3, the DNA is TGTGCCAGCACCCGGGACAGGGGTTTCGGGAACTATGGCTACACCTTC. Protein sequence: CASTRDRGFGNYGYTF.

This clonotype came up a few times. The chain uses TRBV14 and TRBJ2-1; 14 bases fit TRBD2. The CDR3 totals 16 residues. Germline-derived CDR1 and CDR2 are SGHDN and FVKESK. V shed 4 bases, J shed 6 bases, and the junction held 5 bases outside the gene matches. The chain's CDR3 is CASSRSGTSGSNEQFF. The CDR3, as DNA: TGTGCCAGCAGCCGTTCCGGGACTAGCGGGAGCAATGAGCAGTTCTTC.

The gene calls are TRBV6-2 or TRBV6-3 and TRBJ2-7; 7 bases agree with TRBD1. The J segment lost 3 bases and the V segment lost 0 bases, leaving 11 bases of the junction unmatched. The germline CDR1 and CDR2 sequences are MNHEY and SVGEGT. The length of the CDR3 is 17 residues. The CDR3, as DNA: TGTGCCAGCAGTTACTCGACGACCGGGACAGTCAACTACGAGCAGTACTTC. Its translation is CASSYSTTGTVNYEQYF.

Only a few counts were recorded for this clonotype. The V call is TRBV5-6, the J call TRBJ2-2; 8 bases are shared with TRBD2. Germline V lookup: CDR1 SGHDT, CDR2 YYEEEE. The J segment lost 5 bases and the V segment lost 3 bases, leaving 6 bases of the junction unmatched. The CDR3 has 15 amino acids. Here the CDR3 DNA reads TGTGCCAGCAGCTCCACATTAGCGGGAACCGGGGAGCTGTTTTTT. It is translated as CASSSTLAGTGELFF. Filled out from reference TRBV5-6 and TRBJ2-2, the complete variable domain reads DAGVTQSPTHLIKTRGQQVTLRCSPKSGHDTVSWYQQALGQGPQFIFQYYEEEERQRGNFPDRFSGHQFPNYSSELNVNALLLGDSALYLCASSSTLAGTGELFFGEGSRLTVL.

This clonotype was observed a handful of times. The rearrangement joins TRBV24-1 to TRBJ2-1; 12 bases agree with TRBD1. The J segment lost 6 bases and the V segment lost 4 bases, leaving 6 bases of the junction unmatched. Germline CDR1 KGHDR, CDR2 SFDVKD. The CDR3 consists of 16 residues. The CDR3 nucleotides read TGTGCCACCAGTGAACCCGGGACAGGGGGCCTCAATGAGCAGTTCTTC. It encodes CATSEPGTGGLNEQFF.